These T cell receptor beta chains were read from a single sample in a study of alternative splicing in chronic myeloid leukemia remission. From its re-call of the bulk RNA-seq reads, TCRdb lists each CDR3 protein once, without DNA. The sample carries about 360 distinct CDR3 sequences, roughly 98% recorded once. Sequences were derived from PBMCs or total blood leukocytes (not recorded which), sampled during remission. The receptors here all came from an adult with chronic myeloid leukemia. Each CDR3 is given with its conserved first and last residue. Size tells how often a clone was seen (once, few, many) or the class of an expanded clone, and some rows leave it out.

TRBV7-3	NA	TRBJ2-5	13	CASSLRVQETQYF
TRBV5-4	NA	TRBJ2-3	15	CASSLVGLSTDTQYF
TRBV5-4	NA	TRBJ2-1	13	CASSLARHNEQFF
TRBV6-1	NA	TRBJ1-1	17	CASSEMGNGGMNTEAFF
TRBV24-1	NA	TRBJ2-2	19	CATSDPTSGRLANTGELFF
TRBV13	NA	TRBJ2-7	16	CASSLLVNRGNYEQYF
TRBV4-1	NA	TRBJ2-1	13	CASSPPLRDEQFF
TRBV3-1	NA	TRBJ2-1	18	CASSQGSGGIGSYNEQFF
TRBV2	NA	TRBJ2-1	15	CASGRTSGGYNEQFF
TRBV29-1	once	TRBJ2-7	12	CSVEITTYEQYF
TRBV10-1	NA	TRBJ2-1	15	CASSDHGQGNHEQFF
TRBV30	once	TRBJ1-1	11	CAQARATEAFF
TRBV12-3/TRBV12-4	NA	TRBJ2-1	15	CASRTWAASYNEQFF
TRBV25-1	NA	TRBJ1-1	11	CASGGHTEAFF
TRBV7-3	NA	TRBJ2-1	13	CASSLGVQGTQFF
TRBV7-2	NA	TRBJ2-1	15	CASSLSFGRYNEQFF
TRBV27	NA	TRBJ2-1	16	CASSMTSGFSYNEQFF
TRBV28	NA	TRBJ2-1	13	CASKRSGGASQFF
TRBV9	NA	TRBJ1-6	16	CASSVGFVGANSPLHF
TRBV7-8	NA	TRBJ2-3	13	CASSLEGSDTQYF
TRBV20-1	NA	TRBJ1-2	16	CSARVPPGTANYGYTF
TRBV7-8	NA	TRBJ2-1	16	CASSEGTGGTYNEQFF
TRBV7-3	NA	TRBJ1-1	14	CASSLTGGGTEAFF
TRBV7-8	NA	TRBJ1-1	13	CATKGPQNTEAFF
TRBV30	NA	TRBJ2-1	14	CAWSVLSSYNEQFF
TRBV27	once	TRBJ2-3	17	CASSLSFPTLSTDTQYF
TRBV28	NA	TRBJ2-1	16	CASSKGVGRSYNEQFF
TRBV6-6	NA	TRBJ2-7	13	CATGQVSSVGQYF
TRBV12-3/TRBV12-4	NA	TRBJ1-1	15	CASSTSGGSATEAFF
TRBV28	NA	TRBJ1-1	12	CASKGLDTEAFF
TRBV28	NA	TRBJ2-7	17	CASSLFSVASRPYEQYF
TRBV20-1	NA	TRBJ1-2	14	CSARRAGSSVGYTF
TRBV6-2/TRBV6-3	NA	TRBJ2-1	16	CASSYENGPSNNEQFF
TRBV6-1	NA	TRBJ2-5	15	CASSEGISSGETQYF
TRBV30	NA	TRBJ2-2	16	CAWSWGLRGRGGELFF
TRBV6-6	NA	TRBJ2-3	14	CASSLAGDTDTQYF
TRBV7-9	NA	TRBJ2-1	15	CASSFGLAEYNEQFF
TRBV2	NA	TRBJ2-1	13	CASKDGGYNEQFF
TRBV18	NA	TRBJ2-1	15	CASSPLAGLVLGQFF
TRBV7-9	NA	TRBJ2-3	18	CASSLFPPLASSTDPQYF
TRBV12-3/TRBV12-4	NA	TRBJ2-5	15	CASSSPDRNQETQYF
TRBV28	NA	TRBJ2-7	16	CASSPNGGEHSYEQYF
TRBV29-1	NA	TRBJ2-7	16	CSVEGGAGPFSYEQYF
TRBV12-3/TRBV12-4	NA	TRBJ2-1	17	CASSRGILAGGGNEQFF
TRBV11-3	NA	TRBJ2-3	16	CASSVRLAGITDTQYF
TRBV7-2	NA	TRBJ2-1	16	CASSLAGTKTYNEQFF
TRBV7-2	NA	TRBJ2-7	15	CASSSRTVALYEQYF
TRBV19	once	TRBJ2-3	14	CASSIPGTADTQYF
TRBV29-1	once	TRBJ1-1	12	CSGRRGNTEAFF
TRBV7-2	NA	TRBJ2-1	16	CASSLGTSGVYNEQFF
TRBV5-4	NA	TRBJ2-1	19	CASSLGGLAGVVSYNEQFF
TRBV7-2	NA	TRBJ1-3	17	CASSLADRAALGNTIYF